Below, one T cell receptor beta chain is given with its context. The target antigen is unknown. A 5'RACE template-switching step, the method used to make TCR cDNA, added a universal primer site and UMIs. TCRdb redid the calling of the 5' RACE reads with MiXCR, one entry per CDR3 protein. The top ten clones hold around 3% of a sample with a few hundred thousand distinct CDR3 sequences, around 13% of them seen once. V was cut by 1 base and J by 1 base, with 8 bases left in between. The CDR3 loop spans 14 amino acids. Germline lookup yields CDR1 SEHNR and CDR2 FQNEAQ (reference sequence). The sample is drawn from a study of T cells after yellow fever vaccination. On the study more broadly: Libraries from low-cell-number fractions were prepared with the SMART-Seq v4 Ultra Low Input RNA kit.

Notes on the study in general: A secondary response was less intense yet reached its peak sooner, at day 5 versus 15.

The sample was CD4+ T cells sorted from PBMCs, taken 15 days after the yellow fever booster vaccination. The origin of this receptor is a man between 18 and 35 years old who received the YFV17D yellow fever vaccine. The genes are TRBV7-9 and TRBJ2-7, with no clear D. The CDR3 DNA reads TGTGCCAGCAGCTTAGAACCAGGATCCTACGAGCAGTACTTC. As protein: CASSLEPGSYEQYF.